This TCR beta chain is drawn from a study of spatial heterogeneity in lung cancer. Study-wide results and limits: Detection of ubiquitous tumor TCRs in blood was higher at resection than follow-up.

The V gene's germline CDR1 is LNHNV and CDR2 YYDKDF (reference sequence). Between the trimmed V and J ends, which lost 1 base and 11 bases, there was a span of 15 bases. The CDR3 runs to 14 residues. Each molecule of TCR cDNA was tagged with one unique molecular identifier. Via MiXCR, TCRdb re-called the 5' RACE reads, giving one row per CDR3 protein. This sample yields around 60,000 distinct CDR3 sequences, of which 8.4% are seen a single time; over 12% belongs to the top ten. Sample time point: sample taken at primary tumor resection. Unsorted samples of tumor, nontumor lung or frozen PBMC had their whole RNA sequenced. Points on this clonotype: Its antigen is unidentified.

This chain connects TRBV15 to TRBJ1-5; no clear D. The source of this sequence is a female donor with early-stage non-small cell lung cancer. The sequences come from PBMCs, collected at surgery. CDR3 nucleotides: TGTGCCACCAGCAGAGGTGATATAGGCTCCACCCAGCATTTT. Its translation is CATSRGDIGSTQHF.